The entry that follows covers one TCR beta chain sequence. The target of this receptor is not known. No qualities accompany the bases; no much larger clone lies one base away. The CDR3 measures 17 amino acids from cysteine to phenylalanine. Just CDR3 DNA is preserved here, 51 bases in frame from base 1. TCR beta repertoires were profiled from peripheral blood of about a dozen young patients with multiple sclerosis to demonstrate the VDJtools post-analysis software. Multiple sclerosis patients were children and adolescents aged about 6 to 15 years. The data were obtained in a study of post-analysis software for immune sequencing data (dated by TCRdb to between 2014 and 2017). Concerning the study at large: Disease courses on record covered relapsing-remitting, secondary progressive and progressive-relapsing multiple sclerosis, though some patients had no subtype annotation. The patient repertoires were set against roughly eleven previously published healthy control repertoires from donors whose ages ranged from 6 to 25 years. A subset of samples was prepared in parallel using single-end sample barcoding, then pooled and co-amplified after Illumina adapter ligation. What the research found in general, with its limitations: Direct clustering with F measure showed strong co-clustering of samples prepared in the same batch, prompting a batch-effect correction. Roughly 5 TRBV segments, including TRBV5-6, TRBV5-1 and TRBV20-1, were significantly more frequent in patients than controls. Normalized Chao1 diversity was significantly lower in multiple sclerosis patients than controls, suggesting substantial peripheral T-cell clonal expansion. The multiple sclerosis patient group was slightly younger than the control group.

The library was generated by PCR. Sequencer: Illumina HiSeq 2500. To reduce PCR and sequencing biases, unique molecular identifiers were incorporated into the TCR beta cDNA libraries. Roughly 0.5 million cDNA molecules were obtained per 1 to 10 million input T cells, so each molecule approximated one T cell. The patient libraries were prepared and sequenced using the same protocol as the earlier healthy control dataset. Within a given batch, samples were prepared together, multiplexed and sequenced on the same HiSeq lane. As for the authors' bioinformatics: MIGEC handled the raw barcoded reads, throwing out single-read molecular identifier groups before consensus assembly and CDR3 extraction. VDJtools was used for post-analysis of the clonotype tables, with diversity normalized by down-sampling every dataset to the smallest sample size. Repertoire overlap clustering matched CDR3 amino acid but not nucleotide sequences to correct batch-related cross-sample contamination. TCRdb reanalyzed the raw reads on its own, using fastp at Q25 for trimming and MiXCR for clone calling, and kept in-frame beta chains. Each CDR3 protein gets just one entry, which takes the most common genes and DNA from the rows behind it. The V and J calls were determined by TCRdb, not by the authors. For this sample the table gives hundreds of thousands of distinct CDR3 sequences, of which approximately 37% were detected only once. Roughly 8.2% of the sample belongs to the ten largest clones.

This clonotype was obtained from a girl aged 2-9 years with multiple sclerosis. This chain is built from TRBV21-1 and TRBJ2-5; TRBD2, the table's D call, was not compared with the DNA. TRBV21-1 is flagged as a pseudogene. Sequencing was done on a sample of blood. The DNA sequence follows: TGTGCCAGCAGCAAAGCTGCGGCTAGCAGACAACCGGAGACCCAGTACTTC. This translates into CASSKAAASRQPETQYF.